What follows are 3 T cell receptor beta chains derived from one specimen sequenced in a study of blood T cell repertoires in COVID-19. Profiled with immunoSEQ multiplex PCR; TCRdb holds only in-frame clones, not every one. The data hold 140,000 to 150,000 clones, with 70% to 90% observed a single time. The source material was PBMCs or T cells enriched from blood (not recorded which). The receptors were sampled from a man aged 50-59 years who had recovered from COVID-19.

The rearrangement links TRBV19 to TRBJ2-1; 8 bases are a match to TRBD1. V was pared by 5 bases and J by 9 bases, with 9 bases of the junction left unmatched. This CDR3 comprises 14 residues. Germline CDR1 and CDR2: LNHDA and SQIVND (reference sequence). For the CDR3, the DNA is TGTGCCAGTAGTGACATTCGGACAGGGACTGAGCAGTTCTTC. Amino acid sequence: CASSDIRTGTEQFF.

The chain uses TRBV7-9 and TRBJ1-1, with D possibly being TRBD1 (6 bases). Germline V lookup: CDR1 SEHNR, CDR2 FQNEAQ (reference sequence). The ends were cut back, 5 bases at V and 5 bases at J, with 18 bases in the middle. The CDR3 is 15 residues long. Here the CDR3 DNA reads TGTGCCAGCAGCCCCCATACAGGGCCTCCGACTGAAGCTTTCTTT. This sequence encodes CASSPHTGPPTEAFF.

The rearrangement links TRBV7-2 to TRBJ2-5; D perhaps matches TRBD1 (5 bases). V was pared by 5 bases and J by 10 bases, with 20 bases between. The CDR3 spans 14 residues. CDR1 and CDR2 from the germline V gene are SGHTA and FQGNSA. The CDR3 reads CASSATPSTVFQYF. The CDR3 DNA reads as TGTGCCAGCAGCGCCACCCCTTCGACAGTTTTCCAGTACTTC.